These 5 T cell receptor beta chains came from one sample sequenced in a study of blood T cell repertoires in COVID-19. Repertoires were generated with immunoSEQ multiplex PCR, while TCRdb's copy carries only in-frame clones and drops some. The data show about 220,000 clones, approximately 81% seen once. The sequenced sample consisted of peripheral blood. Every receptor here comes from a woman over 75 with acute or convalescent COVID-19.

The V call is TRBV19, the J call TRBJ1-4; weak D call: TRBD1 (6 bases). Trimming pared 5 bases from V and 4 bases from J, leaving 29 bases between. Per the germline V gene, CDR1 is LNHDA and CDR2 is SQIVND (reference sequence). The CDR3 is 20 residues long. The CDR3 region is CASSAKITGQIIRVNEKLFF. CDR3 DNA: TGTGCCAGTAGTGCTAAGATAACCGGACAGATAATCCGGGTTAATGAAAAACTGTTTTTT. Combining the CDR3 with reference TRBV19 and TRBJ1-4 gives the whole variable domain DGGITQSPKYLFRKEGQNVTLSCEQNLNHDAMYWYRQDPGQGLRLIYYSQIVNDFQKGDIAEGYSVSREKKESFPLTVTSAQKNPTAFYLCASSAKITGQIIRVNEKLFFGSGTQLSVL.

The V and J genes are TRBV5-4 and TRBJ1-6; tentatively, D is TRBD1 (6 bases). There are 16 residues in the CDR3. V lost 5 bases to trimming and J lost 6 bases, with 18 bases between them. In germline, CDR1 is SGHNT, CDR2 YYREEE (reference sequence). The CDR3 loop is CASRVDSQHLNSPLHF. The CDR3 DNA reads TGTGCCAGCAGGGTGGACAGCCAACATCTTAATTCACCCCTCCACTTT.

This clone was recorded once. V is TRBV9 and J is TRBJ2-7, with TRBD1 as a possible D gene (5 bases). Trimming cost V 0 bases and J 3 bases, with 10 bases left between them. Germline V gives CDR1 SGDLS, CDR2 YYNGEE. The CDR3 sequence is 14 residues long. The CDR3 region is CASSVDQGNYEQYF. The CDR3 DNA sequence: TGTGCCAGCAGCGTAGATCAGGGAAACTACGAGCAGTACTTC.

DNA of the CDR3: TGCGCCAGCAGCTTGGCCACAGGTGATCAGCCCCAGCATTTT. Its protein product is CASSLATGDQPQHF. V and J are TRBV5-1 and TRBJ1-5; D perhaps matches TRBD1 (5 bases). The CDR3 is made up of 14 amino acids. With 0 bases removed from V and 5 bases from J, the gap between germline ends came to 9 bases. Germline V gene sequence: CDR1 SGHRS, CDR2 YFSETQ. Variable domain in full (rest from reference TRBV5-1 and TRBJ1-5): KAGVTQTPRYLIKTRGQQVTLSCSPISGHRSVSWYQQTPGQGLQFLFEYFSETQRNKGNFPGRFSGRQFSNSRSEMNVSTLELGDSALYLCASSLATGDQPQHFGDGTRLSIL.

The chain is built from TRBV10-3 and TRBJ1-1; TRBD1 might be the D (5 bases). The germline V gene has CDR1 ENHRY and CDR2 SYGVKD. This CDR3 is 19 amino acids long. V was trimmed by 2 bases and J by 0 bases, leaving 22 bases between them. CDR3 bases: TGTGCCATCAGTGAGCAGGGCAGGGCAAGCTTCCAGATGAACACTGAAGCTTTCTTT. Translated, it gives CAISEQGRASFQMNTEAFF.